The clone carrying this T cell receptor (beta chain) was counted between two and nine times. This entry belongs to a study of OX40 agonist ivuxolimab in advanced cancers. V lost 2 bases and J lost 6; bases outside the gene matches: 10. This CDR3 has 17 residues. Germline-derived CDR1 and CDR2 are KGHSH and LQKENI. Libraries were prepared by immunoSEQ multiplex PCR; TCRdb keeps only in-frame clonotypes and omits some of them. The sample yields under 110,000 clones, approximately 90% seen once. Here the sequenced sample was CD4+ or CD8+ T cells sorted from blood, taken in a trial of the OX40 agonist ivuxolimab. This receptor was taken from an adult with an advanced solid tumor such as melanoma, head and neck, liver or kidney cancer. The genes are TRBV18 and TRBJ1-6; 7 nucleotides match TRBD1. CDR3 loop: CASSPTGAIGGNSPLHF. The CDR3 nucleotides read TGTGCCAGCTCACCAACAGGGGCCATCGGTGGTAATTCACCCCTCCACTTT.